The clone carrying this TCR beta chain was seen only a few times. Its antigen is unidentified. MiXCR, run by TCRdb on the 5' RACE reads, gives a single entry per CDR3 protein. The data show over 11,000 distinct CDR3 sequences, roughly a tenth seen once. The source of the sample is a study of spatial heterogeneity in lung cancer. Across the study: Consistently, beta-chain sequences turned up in larger numbers than alpha-chain sequences did.

The germline V and J ends were trimmed by 4 bases and 5 bases, with 24 bases remaining between them. The length of the CDR3 is 17 residues. Germline V gene data show CDR1 as SGHRS and CDR2 as YFSETQ. Described time point: sample taken at primary tumor resection. Unsorted whole RNA of tumor, nontumor lung or frozen PBMC was sequenced. Donation came from roughly 72 patients with untreated early-stage non-small cell lung cancer. Broader study findings: The appearance of ubiquitous expanded tumor TCRs in blood was greater at resection than follow-up.

Sample: PBMCs, taken at surgery. The chain recombines TRBV5-1 with TRBJ1-2, with D possibly matching TRBD1 (5 bases). The receptor's source is a male donor with early-stage non-small cell lung cancer. The CDR3 sequence is CASSQGTLAPVTYGYTF. The CDR3 nucleotides are TGCGCCAGCAGCCAAGGGACCTTGGCACCCGTAACTTATGGCTACACCTTC.